The 11 T cell receptor beta chains below all came from one sample that was sequenced in a study of T cell changes during pregnancy in multiple sclerosis. Generated by immunoSEQ multiplex PCR, the TCRdb table keeps only in-frame clones and is missing some. The sample lists tens of thousands of clones; 85% to 95% were seen once. Sample: CD4+ T cells from peripheral blood mononuclear cells, taken in the third trimester of pregnancy. The receptor source for this set is a female donor with multiple sclerosis, enrolled in a pregnancy study.

This sequence joins TRBV19 and TRBJ2-1, with TRBD2 matching 7 bases. This CDR3 is built from 13 residues. Losses at the gene ends were 6 bases for V and 12 bases for J; bases not matched to a gene: 11. Per germline, CDR1 LNHDA and CDR2 SQIVND (reference sequence). The CDR3 DNA is TGTGCCAGTAGCCGACCAACTAGGGAGGGGCAGTTCTTC. Translated: CASSRPTREGQFF.

This CDR3 reads CASSRRLAGGRGETQYF. The CDR3 nucleotides are TGCGCCAGCAGCCGAAGACTAGCGGGAGGGCGGGGTGAGACCCAGTACTTC. V usage is TRBV4-1 and J usage is TRBJ2-5; 14 nucleotides align to TRBD2. CDR3 length: 17 amino acids. Germline lookup yields CDR1 MGHRA and CDR2 YSYEKL. V dropped 4 bases and J dropped 5; count of bases not matched to a gene: 9.

The gene calls are TRBV5-1 and TRBJ2-6, with D possibly being TRBD1 (5 bases). Germline lookup yields CDR1 SGHRS and CDR2 YFSETQ. Trimming cost V 0 bases and J 0 bases, with 10 bases left between them. This CDR3 is 17 amino acids long. CDR3 loop: CASSLVAGNSGANVLTF. The CDR3 coding sequence is TGCGCCAGCAGCTTGGTGGCAGGGAACTCTGGGGCCAACGTCCTGACTTTC.

The chain employs TRBV2 and TRBJ1-1, with 11 positions matching TRBD1. V shed 8 bases and J 4 bases; nucleotides not matched to a gene: 3. Germline lookup yields CDR1 SNHLY and CDR2 FYNNEI. The CDR3 is 13 residues long. CDR3 residues: CASRTGGITEAFF. The DNA for the CDR3 is TGTGCCAGCCGGACAGGGGGCATCACTGAAGCTTTCTTT.

For the CDR3, the DNA is TGTGCCTGGACTACATCATATCCCGGGACAGGGTCGATCTCTGGGGCCAACGTCCTGACTTTC. Amino acid sequence: CAWTTSYPGTGSISGANVLTF. This chain joins TRBV30 and TRBJ2-6; 9 nucleotides line up with TRBD1. Losses at the gene ends were 4 bases for V and 0 bases for J; bases not matched to a gene: 19. Germline CDR1 is GTSNPN and CDR2 is SVGIG (reference sequence). The CDR3 is 21 residues long. The full variable domain, its missing parts supplied by reference TRBV30 and TRBJ2-6, is SQTIHQWPATLVQPVGSPLSLECTVEGTSNPNLYWYRQAAGRGLQLLFYSVGIGQISSEVPQNLSASRPQDRQFILSSKKLLLSDSGFYLCAWTTSYPGTGSISGANVLTFGAGSRLTVL.

This rearrangement joins TRBV6-6 to TRBJ2-2; D is possibly TRBD2 (7 bases). The V end lost 6 bases, the J end lost 5 bases, and 13 bases lay between the germline ends. This CDR3 is built from 14 residues. Per the germline V gene, CDR1 is MNHNY and CDR2 is SVGAGI (reference sequence). The CDR3 protein is CASSQQGGTGELFF. CDR3 DNA sequence: TGTGCCAGCAGCCAACAGGGAGGGACCGGGGAGCTGTTTTTT.

This clone appeared once. The chain recombines TRBV5-8 with TRBJ1-5; TRBD1 is a possible D gene (5 bases). The CDR3 contains 15 residues. V lost 0 bases and J lost 0, with 7 bases in between. CDR1 is SGHTS and CDR2 is YDEGEE in the germline V gene. The DNA of the CDR3 is TGTGCCAGCAGCTTGGGACAGACTAGCAATCAGCCCCAGCATTTT. Translating it yields CASSLGQTSNQPQHF.

The chain combines TRBV4-3 with TRBJ1-1; perhaps TRBD1 as D (6 bases). Trimming took 0 bases from V and 5 from J, leaving 16 bases between them. This CDR3 has 16 residues. The germline V gene encodes CDR1 LGHNA and CDR2 YSLEER. The CDR3 DNA reads as TGCGCCAGCAGCCAAGATCTGAGAGGGGGTGGTACTGAAGCTTTCTTT. Protein product: CASSQDLRGGGTEAFF.

This clone was detected once. CDR3 residues: CASSQDRAVTGELFF. CDR3 coding DNA: TGTGCCAGCAGCCAAGACAGGGCGGTTACCGGGGAGCTGTTTTTT. The V and J genes are TRBV7-9 and TRBJ2-2; 7 nucleotides line up with TRBD1. The V segment lost 5 bases and the J segment 5 bases; nucleotides outside the gene matches: 8. CDR3 size: 15 residues. Germline V gene data show CDR1 as SEHNR and CDR2 as FQNEAQ (reference sequence).

V usage is TRBV11-2 and J usage is TRBJ2-7; 7 bases agree with TRBD1. The V gene's germline CDR1 is SGHAT and CDR2 FQNNGV. V dropped 5 bases and J dropped 7; count of bases not matched to a gene: 14. CDR3 length: 15 amino acids. The CDR3 DNA reads TGTGCCAGCAGCCCGAGGGGGCCCCAGAGGTTGGAGCAGTACTTC. Translation gives CASSPRGPQRLEQYF.

The count of this clone is one. The chain carries TRBV5-6 and TRBJ2-3, with 11 bases lining up with TRBD2. Unmatched junction bases numbered 0, after V lost 0 bases and J lost 3 bases. This CDR3 has 15 amino acids. Germline V gene data show CDR1 as SGHDT and CDR2 as YYEEEE. CDR3 DNA: TGTGCCAGCAGCTTGGCTAGCGGGAGGACAGATACGCAGTATTTT. It yields the protein CASSLASGRTDTQYF. The full variable domain, completed using reference TRBV5-6 and TRBJ2-3, is DAGVTQSPTHLIKTRGQQVTLRCSPKSGHDTVSWYQQALGQGPQFIFQYYEEEERQRGNFPDRFSGHQFPNYSSELNVNALLLGDSALYLCASSLASGRTDTQYFGPGTRLTVL.